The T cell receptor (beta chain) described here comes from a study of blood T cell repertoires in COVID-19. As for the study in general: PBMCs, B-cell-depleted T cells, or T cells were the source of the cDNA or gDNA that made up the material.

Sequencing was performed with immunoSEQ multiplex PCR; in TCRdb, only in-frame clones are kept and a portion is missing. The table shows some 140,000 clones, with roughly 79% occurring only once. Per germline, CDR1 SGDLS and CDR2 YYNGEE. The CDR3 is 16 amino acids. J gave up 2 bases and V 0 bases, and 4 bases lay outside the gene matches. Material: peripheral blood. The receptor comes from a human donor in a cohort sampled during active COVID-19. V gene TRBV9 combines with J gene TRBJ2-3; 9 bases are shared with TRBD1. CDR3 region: CASSVDGTGYTDTQYF. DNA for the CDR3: TGTGCCAGCAGCGTAGATGGGACAGGGTACACAGATACGCAGTATTTT.